This paragraph reports one T cell receptor beta chain. CDR3 length equals 17 residues. Per the germline V gene, CDR1 is SQVTM and CDR2 is ANQGSEA. V was clipped by 4 bases and J by 7 bases; unmatched bases: 18. These data originate in a study of blood T cell repertoires in COVID-19. TCRdb keeps only in-frame clones here, not all; method: immunoSEQ multiplex PCR. This table has some 100,000 clones, 89% appearing once. The TCR was taken from a woman between 70 and 85 years old with acute or convalescent COVID-19. V gene TRBV29-1 combines with J gene TRBJ2-1, with 8 bases that match TRBD1. The material sequenced was peripheral blood. CDR3 loop: CSVGGQGPVSGWNEQFF. The CDR3 bases are TGCAGCGTTGGTGGACAGGGACCCGTAAGCGGGTGGAATGAGCAGTTCTTC.